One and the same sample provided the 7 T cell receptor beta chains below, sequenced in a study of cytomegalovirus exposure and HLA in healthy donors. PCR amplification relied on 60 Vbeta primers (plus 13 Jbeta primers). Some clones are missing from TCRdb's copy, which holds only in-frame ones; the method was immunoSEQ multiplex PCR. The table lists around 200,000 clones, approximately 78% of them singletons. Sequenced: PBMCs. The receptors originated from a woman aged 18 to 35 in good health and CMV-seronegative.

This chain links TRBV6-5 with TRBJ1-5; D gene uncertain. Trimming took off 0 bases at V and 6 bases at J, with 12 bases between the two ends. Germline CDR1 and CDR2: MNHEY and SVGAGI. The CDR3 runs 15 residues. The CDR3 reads CASSYSFEEGQPQHF. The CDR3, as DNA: TGTGCCAGCAGTTACTCGTTTGAGGAGGGTCAGCCCCAGCATTTT.

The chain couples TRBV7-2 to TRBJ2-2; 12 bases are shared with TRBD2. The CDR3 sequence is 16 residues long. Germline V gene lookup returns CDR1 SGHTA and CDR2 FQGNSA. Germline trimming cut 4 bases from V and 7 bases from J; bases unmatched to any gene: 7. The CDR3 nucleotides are TGTGCCAGCAGCTATAGACTAGCGGGAGACGGCGGGGAGCTGTTTTTT. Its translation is CASSYRLAGDGGELFF. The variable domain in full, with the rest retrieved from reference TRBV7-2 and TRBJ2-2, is GAGVSQSPSNKVTEKGKDVELRCDPISGHTALYWYRQSLGQGLEFLIYFQGNSAPDKSGLPSDRFSAERTGGSVSTLTIQRTQQEDSAVYLCASSYRLAGDGGELFFGEGSRLTVL.

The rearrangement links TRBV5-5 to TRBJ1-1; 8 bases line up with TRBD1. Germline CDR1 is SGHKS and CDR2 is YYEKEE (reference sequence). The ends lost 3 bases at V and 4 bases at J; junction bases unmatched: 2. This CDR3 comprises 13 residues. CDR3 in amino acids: CASSYTGGTEAFF. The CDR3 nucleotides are TGTGCCAGCAGCTATACAGGGGGCACTGAAGCTTTCTTT.

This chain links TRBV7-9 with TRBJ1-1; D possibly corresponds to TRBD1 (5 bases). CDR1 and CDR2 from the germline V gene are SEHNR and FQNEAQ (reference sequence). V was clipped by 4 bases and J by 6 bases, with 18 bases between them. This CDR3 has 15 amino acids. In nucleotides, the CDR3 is TGTGCCAGCAGCTCGCCCGGGGGGAGAGGGGCTGAAGCTTTCTTT. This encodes CASSSPGGRGAEAFF.

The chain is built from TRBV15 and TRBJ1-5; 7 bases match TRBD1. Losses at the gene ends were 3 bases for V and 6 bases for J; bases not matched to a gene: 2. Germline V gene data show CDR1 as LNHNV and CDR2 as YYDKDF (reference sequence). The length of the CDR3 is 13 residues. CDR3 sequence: CATSSQGGQPQHF. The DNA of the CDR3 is TGTGCCACCAGCAGCCAGGGGGGTCAGCCCCAGCATTTT.

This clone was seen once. This chain's CDR3 is CSVVRGGAGGELFF. As DNA, the CDR3 is TGCAGCGTTGTGAGAGGGGGGGCCGGCGGGGAGCTGTTTTTT. The chain couples TRBV29-1 to TRBJ2-2; D possibly corresponds to TRBD2 (7 bases). This CDR3 has 14 amino acids. Per germline, CDR1 SQVTM and CDR2 ANQGSEA. The V and J ends lost 4 bases and 7 bases respectively, with 16 bases between them.

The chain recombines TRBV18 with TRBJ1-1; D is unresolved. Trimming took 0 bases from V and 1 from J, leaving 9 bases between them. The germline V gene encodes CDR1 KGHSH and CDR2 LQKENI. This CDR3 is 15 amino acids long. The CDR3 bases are TGTGCCAGCTCACCACCGTCAGGCGAGAACACTGAAGCTTTCTTT. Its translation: CASSPPSGENTEAFF. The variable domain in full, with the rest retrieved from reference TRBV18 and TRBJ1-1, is NAGVMQNPRHLVRRRGQEARLRCSPMKGHSHVYWYRQLPEEGLKFMVYLQKENIIDESGMPKERFSAEFPKEGPSILRIQQVVRGDSAAYFCASSPPSGENTEAFFGQGTRLTVV.